Detailed here is one TCR beta chain. The data were taken from a study of blood T cell repertoires in COVID-19. Overall study: The United States, Italy and Spain supplied acute and convalescent COVID-19 samples. The analysed material was cDNA or gDNA that came from T cells, B-cell-depleted T cells, or PBMCs.

Under the authors' procedure: It was from reference gene primer amplification that nucleated cell counts were estimated. The table came from immunoSEQ multiplex PCR; TCRdb's copy has only in-frame clones and leaves some out. For V, J and clone size, that table is used; D and trimming come from the DNA. The sample includes approximately 70,000 clones, 70% to 90% seen only once; the top ten take roughly 3.2%. The CDR3 runs to 16 residues. The V gene end was trimmed by 6 bases and the J gene end by 6 bases; junction bases not matched to a gene: 9. Germline loops: CDR1 LNHDA, CDR2 SQIVND (reference sequence). While infection was still active, Seattle patients were enrolled and then followed longitudinally.

The specimen sequenced was peripheral blood. This chain joins TRBV19 and TRBJ1-5, with 12 bases aligning to TRBD1. This receptor was taken from a woman aged 45 to 65 with COVID-19, enrolled during active disease. CDR3 sequence reads: CASSPGTGGLGQPQHF. CDR3 bases: TGTGCCAGTAGCCCTGGGACAGGGGGCTTGGGTCAGCCCCAGCATTTT.